This is a list of T cell receptor beta chains from one sample in a study of Ad26.COV2.S vaccination and SARS-CoV-2 variants. Only in-frame clones appear in the TCRdb table, and some are missing; sequencing was by immunoSEQ multiplex PCR. The sample records about 350,000 clones, roughly 87% being singletons. Specimen: peripheral blood, collected in a trial of Ad26.COV2.S vaccine versus placebo. Every receptor here comes from a person between 18 and 65 years old who received the Ad26.COV2.S COVID-19 vaccine or a placebo. The CDR3 runs from the conserved cysteine through the conserved F or W. The order of the fields is CDR3 DNA, CDR3 protein, J gene, V gene, clone size, D gene. The D gene is left open where the match is weak. Size is stated for part of the rows, as once, few or many counts, or as a class when the clone is expanded.

CDR3 DNA: TGTGCCAGCAGTTTCCTTAAGACCACTGAAGCTTTCTTT
CDR3 protein: CASSFLKTTEAFF
J gene: TRBJ1-1
V gene: TRBV27
clone size: few
D gene: -

CDR3 DNA: TGTGCCAGCAGCCAAGGAGGACAGGGAGAAACTGAAGCTTTCTTT
CDR3 protein: CASSQGGQGETEAFF
J gene: TRBJ1-1
V gene: TRBV3-1/TRBV3-2
clone size: -
D gene: TRBD1

CDR3 DNA: TGTGCCAGCAGCCAGGCAGGGAATAACGATGGCTACACCTTC
CDR3 protein: CASSQAGNNDGYTF
J gene: TRBJ1-2
V gene: TRBV3-1/TRBV3-2
clone size: -
D gene: -

CDR3 DNA: TGTGCCAGCAGTGCCTCTAGGGACAGGGGAAGATGGAGCTATGGCTACACCTTC
CDR3 protein: CASSASRDRGRWSYGYTF
J gene: TRBJ1-2
V gene: TRBV6-1
clone size: -
D gene: TRBD1

CDR3 DNA: TGTGCCAGCAACTCGGGGGGGCCTTCCTCTGGAAACACCATATATTTT
CDR3 protein: CASNSGGPSSGNTIYF
J gene: TRBJ1-3
V gene: TRBV5-4
clone size: -
D gene: -

CDR3 DNA: TGTGCCACCAGACCTGTTCCGGGGGGCCACACCGGGGAGCTGTTTTTT
CDR3 protein: CATRPVPGGHTGELFF
J gene: TRBJ2-2
V gene: TRBV15
clone size: -
D gene: -

CDR3 DNA: TGCGCCAGCAGCTTGGTGGCAGGGGGCAAATACGAGCAGTACTTC
CDR3 protein: CASSLVAGGKYEQYF
J gene: TRBJ2-7
V gene: TRBV5-1
clone size: -
D gene: TRBD1

CDR3 DNA: TGTGCCAGCAGTCCGTTTAGCGGGGCCCTATACAATGAGCAGTTCTTC
CDR3 protein: CASSPFSGALYNEQFF
J gene: TRBJ2-1
V gene: TRBV3-1/TRBV3-2
clone size: -
D gene: TRBD2

CDR3 DNA: TGTGCCAGCAGCTTAGTTGCGCAGGAGACCCAGTACTTC
CDR3 protein: CASSLVAQETQYF
J gene: TRBJ2-5
V gene: TRBV11-2
clone size: -
D gene: -

CDR3 DNA: TGTGCCAGCAGTGAAACGATCAATCAGCCCCAGCATTTT
CDR3 protein: CASSETINQPQHF
J gene: TRBJ1-5
V gene: TRBV6-1
clone size: -
D gene: -

CDR3 DNA: TGTGCCAGCAGTCCACCCCGGGACAGGGGAATCACTGAAGCTTTCTTT
CDR3 protein: CASSPPRDRGITEAFF
J gene: TRBJ1-1
V gene: TRBV6-6
clone size: -
D gene: TRBD1

CDR3 DNA: TGTGCCAGCAGCCAAGACAGTAACACTGAAGCTTTCTTT
CDR3 protein: CASSQDSNTEAFF
J gene: TRBJ1-1
V gene: TRBV7-9
clone size: -
D gene: -

CDR3 DNA: TGCGCCAGCAGCTTCGGACATAACTATGGCTACACCTTC
CDR3 protein: CASSFGHNYGYTF
J gene: TRBJ1-2
V gene: TRBV5-1
clone size: -
D gene: -

CDR3 DNA: TGTGCCAGCAGTTACACCAGGGCGTCCAATTCACCCCTCCACTTT
CDR3 protein: CASSYTRASNSPLHF
J gene: TRBJ1-6
V gene: TRBV6-5
clone size: -
D gene: -

CDR3 DNA: TGTGCCAGCAGCCAAGGGGTTGGCATCCCCAGCACCGGGGAGCTGTTTTTT
CDR3 protein: CASSQGVGIPSTGELFF
J gene: TRBJ2-2
V gene: TRBV14
clone size: -
D gene: -

CDR3 DNA: TGCGCCAGCAGCCAAGAAGGGGGCCGGAACACCGGGGAGCTGTTTTTT
CDR3 protein: CASSQEGGRNTGELFF
J gene: TRBJ2-2
V gene: TRBV4-1
clone size: -
D gene: TRBD1

CDR3 DNA: TGCAGTGCTTACATGAACACTGAAGCTTTCTTT
CDR3 protein: CSAYMNTEAFF
J gene: TRBJ1-1
V gene: TRBV20-1
clone size: -
D gene: -

CDR3 DNA: TGTGCCAGCAGCCGGGCGGCGGGGGGGCTGTGGACAGATACGCAGTATTTT
CDR3 protein: CASSRAAGGLWTDTQYF
J gene: TRBJ2-3
V gene: TRBV5-4
clone size: -
D gene: TRBD2

CDR3 DNA: TGCGCCAGCAGCCAAGATTTTGGGGAAGCTGGAAACACCATATATTTT
CDR3 protein: CASSQDFGEAGNTIYF
J gene: TRBJ1-3
V gene: TRBV4-3
clone size: -
D gene: -

CDR3 DNA: TGTGCCAGCAGCTTCACAGATACGCAGTATTTT
CDR3 protein: CASSFTDTQYF
J gene: TRBJ2-3
V gene: TRBV7-8
clone size: -
D gene: -

CDR3 DNA: TGTGCCAGCAGCGCCGGAGGTGAGCAGTTCTTC
CDR3 protein: CASSAGGEQFF
J gene: TRBJ2-1
V gene: TRBV11-3
clone size: -
D gene: -

CDR3 DNA: TGTGCTAGCAGCCCACAGGGTCTGAACACCGGGGAGCTGTTTTTT
CDR3 protein: CASSPQGLNTGELFF
J gene: TRBJ2-2
V gene: TRBV7-7
clone size: -
D gene: -

CDR3 DNA: TGTGCCAGCAGCTTAGGGGGAGGTGGGGATACGCAGTATTTT
CDR3 protein: CASSLGGGGDTQYF
J gene: TRBJ2-3
V gene: TRBV11-2
clone size: once
D gene: -

CDR3 DNA: TGTGCCAGCAGTGAATTTTATAGGACAGGGGAAAAAGGATACGAGCAGTACTTC
CDR3 protein: CASSEFYRTGEKGYEQYF
J gene: TRBJ2-7
V gene: TRBV25-1
clone size: -
D gene: TRBD1

CDR3 DNA: TGTGCCAGCCAGATAGACAGTTCTTATGGCTACACCTTC
CDR3 protein: CASQIDSSYGYTF
J gene: TRBJ1-2
V gene: TRBV2
clone size: few
D gene: -

CDR3 DNA: TGTGCCAGCAGTCAGACAGGAATTGGCTACACCTTC
CDR3 protein: CASSQTGIGYTF
J gene: TRBJ1-2
V gene: TRBV2
clone size: -
D gene: -

CDR3 DNA: TGTGCCAGTAGTATGTCGGGGTTGAAAGAAAAACTGTTTTTT
CDR3 protein: CASSMSGLKEKLFF
J gene: TRBJ1-4
V gene: TRBV19
clone size: -
D gene: -